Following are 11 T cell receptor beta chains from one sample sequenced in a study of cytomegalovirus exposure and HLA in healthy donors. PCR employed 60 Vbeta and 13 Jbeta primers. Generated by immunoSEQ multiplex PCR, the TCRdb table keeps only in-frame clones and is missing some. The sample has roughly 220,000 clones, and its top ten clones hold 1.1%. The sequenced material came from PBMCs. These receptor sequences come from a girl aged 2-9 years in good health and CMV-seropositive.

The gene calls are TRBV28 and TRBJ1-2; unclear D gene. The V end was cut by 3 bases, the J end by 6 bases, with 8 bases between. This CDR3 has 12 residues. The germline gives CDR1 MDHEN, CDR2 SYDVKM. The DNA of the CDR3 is TGTGCCAGCAGTTTCACCGGGAATGGCTACACCTTC. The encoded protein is CASSFTGNGYTF.

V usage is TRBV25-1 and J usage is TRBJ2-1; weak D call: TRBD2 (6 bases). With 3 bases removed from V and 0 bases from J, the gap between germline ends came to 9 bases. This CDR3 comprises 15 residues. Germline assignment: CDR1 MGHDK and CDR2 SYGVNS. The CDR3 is CASSDPRGSYNEQFF. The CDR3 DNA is TGTGCCAGCAGTGACCCGCGGGGCTCCTACAATGAGCAGTTCTTC.

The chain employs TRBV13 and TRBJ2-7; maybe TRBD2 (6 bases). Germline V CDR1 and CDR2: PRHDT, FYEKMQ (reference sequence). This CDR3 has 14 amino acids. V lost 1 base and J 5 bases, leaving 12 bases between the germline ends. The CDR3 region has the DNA TGTGCCAGCAGCTTAGCGGGAGACGAAGACGAGCAGTACTTC. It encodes CASSLAGDEDEQYF.

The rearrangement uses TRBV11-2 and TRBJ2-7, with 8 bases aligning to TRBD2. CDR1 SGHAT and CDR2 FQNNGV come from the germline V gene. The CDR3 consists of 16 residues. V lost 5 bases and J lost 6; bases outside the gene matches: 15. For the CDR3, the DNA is TGTGCCAGCAGCACCCAAAGCGGGGGAGGGATCTTCGAGCAGTACTTC. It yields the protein CASSTQSGGGIFEQYF.

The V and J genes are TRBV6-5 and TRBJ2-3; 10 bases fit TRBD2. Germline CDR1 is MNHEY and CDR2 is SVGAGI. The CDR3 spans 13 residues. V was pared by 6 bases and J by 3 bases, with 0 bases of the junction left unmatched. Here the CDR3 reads CASRLAGTDTQYF. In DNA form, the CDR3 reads TGTGCCAGCAGACTAGCGGGAACAGATACGCAGTATTTT.

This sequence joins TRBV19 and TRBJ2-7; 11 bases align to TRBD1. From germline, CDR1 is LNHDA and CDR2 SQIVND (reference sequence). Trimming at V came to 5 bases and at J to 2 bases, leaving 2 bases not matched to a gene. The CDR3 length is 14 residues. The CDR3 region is CASSGTGGAYEQYF. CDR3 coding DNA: TGTGCCAGTAGTGGGACAGGGGGGGCCTACGAGCAGTACTTC.

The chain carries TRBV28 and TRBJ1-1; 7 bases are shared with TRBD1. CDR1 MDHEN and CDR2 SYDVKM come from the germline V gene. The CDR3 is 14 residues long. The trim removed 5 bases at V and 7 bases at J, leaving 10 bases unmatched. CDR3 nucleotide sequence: TGTGCCAGCAGTCTTTCCGGTAGGACAGGTGAAGCTTTCTTT. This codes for CASSLSGRTGEAFF.

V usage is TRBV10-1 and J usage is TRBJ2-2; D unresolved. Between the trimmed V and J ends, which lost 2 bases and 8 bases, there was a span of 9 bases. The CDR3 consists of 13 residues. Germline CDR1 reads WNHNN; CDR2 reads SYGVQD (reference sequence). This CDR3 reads CASSELVGGELFF. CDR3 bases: TGCGCCAGCAGTGAGCTAGTCGGTGGGGAGCTGTTTTTT.

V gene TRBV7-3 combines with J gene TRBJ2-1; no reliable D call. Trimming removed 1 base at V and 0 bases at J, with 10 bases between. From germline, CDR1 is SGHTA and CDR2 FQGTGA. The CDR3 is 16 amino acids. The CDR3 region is CASSLSLTSSYNEQFF. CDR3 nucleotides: TGTGCCAGCAGCTTAAGTCTCACCAGCTCCTACAATGAGCAGTTCTTC.

This CDR3 reads CATKTGSSTDTQYF. CDR3 nucleotide sequence: TGTGCCACCAAGACAGGGTCTAGCACAGATACGCAGTATTTT. J is TRBJ2-3 and V is TRBV2, with TRBD1 matching over 7 bases. Unmatched junction bases numbered 7, after V lost 10 bases and J lost 0 bases. Germline loops: CDR1 SNHLY, CDR2 FYNNEI. There are 14 residues in the CDR3.

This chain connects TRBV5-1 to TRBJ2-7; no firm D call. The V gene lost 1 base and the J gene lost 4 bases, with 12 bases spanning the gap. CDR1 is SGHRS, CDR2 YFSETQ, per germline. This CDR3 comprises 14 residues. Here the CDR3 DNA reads TGCGCCAGCAGCTTGCGGGTCCCTAATTACGAGCAGTACTTC. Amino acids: CASSLRVPNYEQYF.